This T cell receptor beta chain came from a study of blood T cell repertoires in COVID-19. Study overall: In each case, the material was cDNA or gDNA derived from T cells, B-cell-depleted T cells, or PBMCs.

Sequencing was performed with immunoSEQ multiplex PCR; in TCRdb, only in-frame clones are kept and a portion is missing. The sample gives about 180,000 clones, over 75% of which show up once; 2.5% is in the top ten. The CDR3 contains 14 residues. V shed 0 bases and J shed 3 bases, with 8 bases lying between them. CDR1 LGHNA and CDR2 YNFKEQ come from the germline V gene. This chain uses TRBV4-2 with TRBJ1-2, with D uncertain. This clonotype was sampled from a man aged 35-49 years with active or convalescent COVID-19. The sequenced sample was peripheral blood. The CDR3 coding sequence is TGTGCCAGCAGCCAAGATCGCGGAGACTATGGCTACACCTTC. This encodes CASSQDRGDYGYTF.